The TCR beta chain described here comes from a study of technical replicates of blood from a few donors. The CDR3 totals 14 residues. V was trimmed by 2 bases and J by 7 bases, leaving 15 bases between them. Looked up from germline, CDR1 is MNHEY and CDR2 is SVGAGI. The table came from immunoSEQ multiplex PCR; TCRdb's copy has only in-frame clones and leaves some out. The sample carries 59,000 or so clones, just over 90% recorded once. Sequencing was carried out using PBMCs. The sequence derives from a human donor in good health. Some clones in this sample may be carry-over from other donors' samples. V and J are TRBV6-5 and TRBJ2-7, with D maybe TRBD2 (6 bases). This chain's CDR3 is CASSYQGLRGEQYF. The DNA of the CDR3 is TGTGCCAGCAGTTACCAGGGACTGCGGGGAGAGCAGTACTTC.